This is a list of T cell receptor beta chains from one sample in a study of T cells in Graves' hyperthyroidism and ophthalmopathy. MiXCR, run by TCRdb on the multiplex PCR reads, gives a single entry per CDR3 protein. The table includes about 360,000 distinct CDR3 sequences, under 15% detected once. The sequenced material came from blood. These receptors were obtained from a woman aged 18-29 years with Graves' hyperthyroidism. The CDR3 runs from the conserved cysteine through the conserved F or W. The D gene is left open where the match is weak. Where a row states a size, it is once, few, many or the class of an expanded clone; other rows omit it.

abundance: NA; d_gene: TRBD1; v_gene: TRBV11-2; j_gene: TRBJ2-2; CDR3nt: TGTGCCAGCAGCGCCCGACAGGGGGGGACCGGGGAGCTGTTTTTT; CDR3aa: CASSARQGGTGELFF
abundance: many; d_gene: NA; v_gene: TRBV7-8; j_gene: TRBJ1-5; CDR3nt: TGTGCCAGCAGCTTAGCGAGGGTCGATCAGCCCCAGCATTTT; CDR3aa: CASSLARVDQPQHF
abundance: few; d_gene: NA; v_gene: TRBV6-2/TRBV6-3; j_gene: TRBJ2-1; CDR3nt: TGTGCCAGCAGTTCCCATGGACGGAACAATGAGCAGTTCTTC; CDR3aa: CASSSHGRNNEQFF
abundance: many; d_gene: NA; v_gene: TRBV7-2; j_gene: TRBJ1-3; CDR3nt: TGTGCCAGCAGCTTATCCAGGGGATTTGGAAACACCATATATTTT; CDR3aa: CASSLSRGFGNTIYF
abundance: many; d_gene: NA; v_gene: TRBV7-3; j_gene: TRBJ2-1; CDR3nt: TGTGCCAGCAGCTTGGGACCAGCGAATGAGCAGTTCTTC; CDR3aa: CASSLGPANEQFF
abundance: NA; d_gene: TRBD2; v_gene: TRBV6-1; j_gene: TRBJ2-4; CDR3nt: TGTGCCAGCAGTGCTCCCTCGGGGGGGGGGTTAGCCAAAAACATTCAGTACTTC; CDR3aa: CASSAPSGGGLAKNIQYF
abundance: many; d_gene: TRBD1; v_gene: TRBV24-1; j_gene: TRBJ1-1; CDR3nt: TGTGCCACCAGTGAAGGGACAGGGGAAGCTTTCTTT; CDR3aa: CATSEGTGEAFF
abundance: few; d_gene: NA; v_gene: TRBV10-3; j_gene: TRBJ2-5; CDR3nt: TGTGCCATCAGTGAAAGGCTTCAGGAGACCCAGTACTTC; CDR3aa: CAISERLQETQYF
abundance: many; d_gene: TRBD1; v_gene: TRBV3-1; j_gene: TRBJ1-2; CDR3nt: TGTGCCAGCAGCCAAGATGTTACAGGGGGAACCTATGGCTACACCTTC; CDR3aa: CASSQDVTGGTYGYTF
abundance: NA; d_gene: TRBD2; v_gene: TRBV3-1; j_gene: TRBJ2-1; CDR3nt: TGTGCCAGCAGCATTTCCTCTGTTCTAGCGGGAGGACTCAGCTCCTACAATGAGCAGTTCTTC; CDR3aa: CASSISSVLAGGLSSYNEQFF
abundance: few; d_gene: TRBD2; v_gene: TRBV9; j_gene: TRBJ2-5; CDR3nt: TGTGCCAGTGGAGGGCGGGGGTCGATAGAGACCCAGTACTTC; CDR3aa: CASGGRGSIETQYF
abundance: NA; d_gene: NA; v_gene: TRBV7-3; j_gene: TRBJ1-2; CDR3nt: TGTGCCAGCAGCTTACGGGCACTCTATGGCTACACCTTC; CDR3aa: CASSLRALYGYTF
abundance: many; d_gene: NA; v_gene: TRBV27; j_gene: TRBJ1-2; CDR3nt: TGTGCCAGCAGCCTAAAAGGAGTTGGCTACACCTTC; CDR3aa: CASSLKGVGYTF
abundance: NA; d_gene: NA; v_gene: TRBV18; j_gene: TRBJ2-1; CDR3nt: TGTGCCAGCTCATCCGGGACAACTTACAATGAGCAGTTCTTC; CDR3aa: CASSSGTTYNEQFF